The 20 T cell receptor beta chains below come from one sample, sequenced in a study of cytomegalovirus exposure and HLA in healthy donors. Only in-frame clones appear in the TCRdb table, and some are missing; sequencing was by immunoSEQ multiplex PCR. The sample contains roughly 300,000 clones, roughly 90% of which appear only once. Sequenced sample: PBMCs. Receptors originate from a woman aged 18-29 years in good health and CMV-seronegative.

The V gene is TRBV9, the J gene TRBJ2-7; 12 positions agree with TRBD2. This CDR3 contains 15 residues. Germline V CDR1 and CDR2: SGDLS, YYNGEE. After removal of 2 bases from V and 4 bases from J, the junction contained 4 bases not matched to a gene. DNA of the CDR3: TGTGCCAGCAGCGTCCTAGCGGGAGGGTGGTACGAGCAGTACTTC. Translated: CASSVLAGGWYEQYF.

DNA for the CDR3: TGTGCCAGCAGTGAATATAGCGGGAGGTGGGGGGGAGATACGCAGTATTTT. Translating gives CASSEYSGRWGGDTQYF. The rearrangement links TRBV25-1 to TRBJ2-3, with 10 bases lining up with TRBD2. The germline CDR1 and CDR2 sequences are MGHDK and SYGVNS. The CDR3 has 17 amino acids. V lost 0 bases, J lost 5 bases, and 8 bases stayed unmatched.

This clone showed up just once. One end of the junction does not line up with germline, which may come from a read error. The chain joins TRBV7-7 to TRBJ2-7, with 10 bases aligning to TRBD1. The CDR3 runs to 15 residues. CDR1 is SSHAT and CDR2 is FNYEAQ in the germline V gene (reference sequence). The CDR3 region is CASSSGQGGGYQQYF. Here the CDR3 DNA reads TGTGCTAGCAGCTCCGGACAGGGGGGTGGGTACCAGCAGTACTTC.

V gene TRBV7-3 combines with J gene TRBJ2-7; 10 bases agree with TRBD2. The CDR3 has 15 residues. V lost 5 bases to trimming and J lost 5 bases; unmatched junction nucleotides: 9. Looked up from germline, CDR1 is SGHTA and CDR2 is FQGTGA. The chain's CDR3 is CASSPQREGRHEQYF. Written as DNA, the CDR3 is TGTGCCAGCAGCCCCCAGCGGGAGGGCCGGCACGAGCAGTACTTC.

The chain recombines TRBV10-3 with TRBJ1-1; no definite D call. This CDR3 is 10 amino acids long. The V gene lost 9 bases and the J gene lost 4 bases, with 6 bases spanning the gap. Germline assignment: CDR1 ENHRY and CDR2 SYGVKD. The CDR3 here is CAIEGTEAFF. CDR3 DNA: TGTGCCATAGAGGGCACTGAAGCTTTCTTT.

For the CDR3, the DNA is TGTGCCAGCAGCGTAGAAGGGCTAGCGGGTTCAACGGATACGCAGTATTTT. Amino acid sequence: CASSVEGLAGSTDTQYF. This chain connects TRBV9 to TRBJ2-3; TRBD2 agrees at 8 bases. Per germline, CDR1 SGDLS and CDR2 YYNGEE. The V gene end was trimmed by 0 bases and the J gene end by 6 bases; junction bases not matched to a gene: 12. The CDR3 has 17 amino acids.

This chain uses TRBV2 with TRBJ2-2; a weak D match, TRBD1 (6 bases). The V gene's germline CDR1 is SNHLY and CDR2 FYNNEI. This CDR3 region has 15 residues. V was pared by 10 bases and J by 4 bases, with 19 bases between. CDR3 DNA sequence: TGTGCCACCGGTTCGAGGGGGTCGGGCACCGGGGAGCTGTTTTTT. Its protein is CATGSRGSGTGELFF.

The V and J genes are TRBV28 and TRBJ1-2; D may be TRBD1 (6 bases). Germline assignment: CDR1 MDHEN and CDR2 SYDVKM. Between the trimmed V and J ends, which lost 10 bases and 0 bases, there was a span of 15 bases. The CDR3 is 14 residues long. CDR3 region: CAIPDSSTNYGYTF. CDR3 nucleotide sequence: TGTGCCATCCCGGACAGCTCCACTAACTATGGCTACACCTTC.

This chain joins TRBV7-9 and TRBJ2-7; possible D gene TRBD1, 6 bases. Germline assignment: CDR1 SEHNR and CDR2 FQNEAQ (reference sequence). V was clipped by 4 bases and J by 10 bases, with 11 bases between them. This CDR3 region has 11 residues. CDR3 nucleotide sequence: TGTGCCAGCAGCTCACAGGGTCCCCAGTACTTC. Protein: CASSSQGPQYF. Together with reference TRBV7-9 and TRBJ2-7, the CDR3 gives the full variable domain: DTGVSQNPRHKITKRGQNVTFRCDPISEHNRLYWYRQTLGQGPEFLTYFQNEAQLEKSRLLSDRFSAERPKGSFSTLEIQRTEQGDSAMYLCASSSQGPQYFGPGTRLTVT.

This clone was observed once. The genes are TRBV6-7 and TRBJ1-2; 7 positions match TRBD1. TRBV6-7 qualifies as an ORF whose function is uncertain. Trimming at V came to 0 bases and at J to 7 bases, leaving 14 bases not matched to a gene. The CDR3 has 17 amino acids. CDR3 protein: CASSYSLGSRQGGGYTF. The CDR3 nucleotides are TGTGCCAGCAGTTACTCCTTGGGCTCGCGTCAGGGGGGTGGCTACACCTTC.

V gene TRBV9 combines with J gene TRBJ1-4; maybe TRBD1 (5 bases). With 1 base removed from V and 7 bases from J, the gap between germline ends came to 14 bases. Per the germline V gene, CDR1 is SGDLS and CDR2 is YYNGEE. The CDR3 extends over 15 amino acids. The CDR3 protein is CASSVNGQGGEKLFF. As DNA, the CDR3 is TGTGCCAGCAGCGTAAACGGGCAGGGTGGTGAAAAACTGTTTTTT.

This clone was recorded a few times. This sequence joins TRBV7-8 and TRBJ2-7; TRBD1 is a possible D gene (6 bases). Germline lookup yields CDR1 SGHVS and CDR2 FQNEAQ. Trimming took 0 bases from V and 5 from J, leaving 17 bases between them. This CDR3 has 16 residues. The CDR3 sequence: CASSLALTGERNEQYF. Here the CDR3 DNA reads TGTGCCAGCAGCTTAGCCCTGACAGGAGAGCGAAACGAGCAGTACTTC.

V is TRBV7-2 and J is TRBJ2-1, with 9 bases matching TRBD2. Germline V gene sequence: CDR1 SGHTA, CDR2 FQGNSA. The trim removed 5 bases at V and 6 bases at J, leaving 5 bases unmatched. This CDR3 has 14 amino acids. The CDR3 reads CASSPGLAPNEQFF. Written as DNA, the CDR3 is TGTGCCAGCAGCCCCGGACTAGCGCCCAATGAGCAGTTCTTC. Full variable domain (remainder filled in from reference TRBV7-2 and TRBJ2-1): GAGVSQSPSNKVTEKGKDVELRCDPISGHTALYWYRQSLGQGLEFLIYFQGNSAPDKSGLPSDRFSAERTGGSVSTLTIQRTQQEDSAVYLCASSPGLAPNEQFFGPGTRLTVL.

This rearrangement joins TRBV9 to TRBJ2-7, with 8 nucleotides matching TRBD1. Germline trimming cut 3 bases from V and 3 bases from J; bases unmatched to any gene: 8. Germline V gene lookup returns CDR1 SGDLS and CDR2 YYNGEE. The CDR3 spans 15 residues. CDR3 in DNA: TGTGCCAGCAGCGGTGGACAGGGTATAGGCTACGAGCAGTACTTC. Its translation: CASSGGQGIGYEQYF.

This chain joins TRBV5-4 and TRBJ2-5, with 10 positions matching TRBD1. V shed 3 bases and J 5 bases; nucleotides not matched to a gene: 4. Germline lookup yields CDR1 SGHNT and CDR2 YYREEE (reference sequence). The CDR3 contains 14 residues. This CDR3 reads CASSWGQGKETQYF. In DNA, the CDR3 is TGTGCCAGCAGCTGGGGACAGGGGAAGGAGACCCAGTACTTC.

The CDR3 DNA reads TGTGCCAGCAGTGAAGGGTCGGGGACAGGGATGAGCTATGGCTACACCTTC. This codes for CASSEGSGTGMSYGYTF. The chain has TRBV2 and TRBJ1-2; 9 nucleotides match TRBD1. The V gene end was trimmed by 1 base and the J gene end by 4 bases; junction bases not matched to a gene: 10. CDR1 and CDR2 (germline): SNHLY, FYNNEI. CDR3 length: 17 residues.

V usage is TRBV7-9 and J usage is TRBJ1-5, with 7 bases identical to TRBD1. This CDR3 is built from 13 residues. Germline-derived CDR1 and CDR2 are SEHNR and FQNEAQ (reference sequence). The ends lost 10 bases at V and 3 bases at J; junction bases unmatched: 6. CDR3 loop: CATETGDNQPQHF. DNA of the CDR3: TGTGCCACCGAAACAGGGGACAATCAGCCCCAGCATTTT.

V is TRBV5-1 and J is TRBJ1-3; 9 positions agree with TRBD1. This CDR3 is built from 15 residues. The ends lost 0 bases at V and 4 bases at J; junction bases unmatched: 2. CDR1 and CDR2 (germline): SGHRS, YFSETQ. The CDR3 here is CASSLVGQGGNTIYF. CDR3 bases: TGCGCCAGCAGCTTGGTAGGACAGGGGGGAAACACCATATATTTT.

In this sample, this clone turned up once. V usage is TRBV19 and J usage is TRBJ2-1; 12 positions agree with TRBD1. The CDR3 extends over 16 amino acids. Per germline, CDR1 LNHDA and CDR2 SQIVND (reference sequence). J lost 4 bases, V lost 7 bases, and 8 bases had no gene match. CDR3 protein: CASIGGTGGNYNEQFF. As DNA, the CDR3 is TGTGCCAGTATCGGGGGGACAGGGGGCAATTACAATGAGCAGTTCTTC.

The chain joins TRBV11-3 to TRBJ2-2; the match to TRBD2 covers 7 bases. V lost 5 bases to trimming and J lost 1 base; unmatched junction nucleotides: 4. CDR1 and CDR2 from the germline V gene are SGHNT and YENEEA. CDR3 length: 15 residues. CDR3 nucleotides: TGTGCCAGCAGCGCCCTAGCGGAGAACACCGGGGAGCTGTTTTTT. As protein: CASSALAENTGELFF.